Each of the 18 T cell receptor beta chains below was sequenced from the same sample in a study of cytomegalovirus exposure and HLA in healthy donors. With 60 Vbeta and 13 Jbeta primers, the PCR was carried out. Profiled with immunoSEQ multiplex PCR; TCRdb holds only in-frame clones, not every one. The sample includes about 160,000 clones, roughly 76% of them seen just once. The sequenced material came from PBMCs. Source of these receptors: a woman aged 45-65 years in good health and CMV-seronegative.

A few counts support this clone. The chain has TRBV30 and TRBJ2-2; perhaps TRBD1 as D (6 bases). Trimming pared 4 bases from V and 1 base from J, leaving 16 bases between. The CDR3 loop spans 16 amino acids. Germline assignment: CDR1 GTSNPN and CDR2 SVGIG (reference sequence). This chain's CDR3 is CAWNQQGGGNTGELFF. The CDR3 bases are TGTGCCTGGAATCAACAGGGTGGGGGGAACACCGGGGAGCTGTTTTTT.

This clone has a single count. The chain couples TRBV18 to TRBJ1-6; 11 nucleotides agree with TRBD1. J lost 11 bases, V lost 4 bases, and 4 bases had no gene match. Per germline, CDR1 KGHSH and CDR2 LQKENI. This CDR3 comprises 14 residues. The CDR3 spells CASSQGQGDAPLHF. In DNA form, the CDR3 reads TGTGCCAGCTCACAGGGACAGGGGGATGCACCCCTCCACTTT.

J is TRBJ2-7 and V is TRBV5-4, with D tentatively TRBD1 (5 bases). The germline V gene has CDR1 SGHNT and CDR2 YYREEE (reference sequence). V was cut by 4 bases and J by 5 bases, with 10 bases left in between. This CDR3 is built from 12 residues. Written as DNA, the CDR3 is TGTGCCAGCAGCCCGCAGGGTAACGAGCAGTACTTC. Amino acids: CASSPQGNEQYF.

The CDR3 nucleotides are TGTGCCAGCAGCTTGGCAAACTCTGGAAACACCATATATTTT. Encoded protein: CASSLANSGNTIYF. The chain employs TRBV5-8 and TRBJ1-3; no definite D call. This CDR3 region has 14 residues. The V end lost 0 bases, the J end lost 0 bases, and 4 bases lay between the germline ends. CDR1 is SGHTS, CDR2 YDEGEE, per germline.

V and J are TRBV29-1 and TRBJ2-7; no firm D call. The CDR3 contains 11 residues. Trimming cost V 7 bases and J 8 bases, with 15 bases left between them. Per the germline V gene, CDR1 is SQVTM and CDR2 is ANQGSEA. Written as DNA, the CDR3 is TGCAGCGCGGGTAGCCGGCGCCAGCAGTACTTC. Translated: CSAGSRRQQYF.

V gene TRBV5-1 combines with J gene TRBJ2-5, with 10 bases aligning to TRBD2. The germline gives CDR1 SGHRS, CDR2 YFSETQ. J lost 5 bases, V lost 6 bases, and 7 bases had no gene match. The CDR3 has 14 residues. CDR3 coding DNA: TGCGCCAGCACCAGCGGGAGGGCCTTGGAGACCCAGTACTTC. Translated, it gives CASTSGRALETQYF.

This clone was seen only once. V and J are TRBV5-4 and TRBJ2-5, with 9 nucleotides matching TRBD2. There are 15 residues in the CDR3. V lost 3 bases, J lost 1 base, and 4 bases stayed unmatched. Germline values: CDR1 SGHNT, CDR2 YYREEE (reference sequence). Written as DNA, the CDR3 is TGTGCCAGCAGCTCGCCGGGACTAGCCCAAGAGACCCAGTACTTC. Protein sequence: CASSSPGLAQETQYF.

This rearrangement joins TRBV7-7 to TRBJ2-2, with 7 nucleotides matching TRBD1. J was trimmed by 6 bases and V by 5 bases; bases with no gene match: 6. CDR3 length equals 14 residues. The V gene's germline CDR1 is SSHAT and CDR2 FNYEAQ (reference sequence). The CDR3 loop reads CASSPRTGAGELFF. Here the CDR3 DNA reads TGTGCCAGCAGCCCCCGGACAGGCGCCGGGGAGCTGTTTTTT. The full variable domain, rest sourced from reference TRBV7-7 and TRBJ2-2, is GAGVSQSPRYKVTKRGQDVTLRCDPISSHATLYWYQQALGQGPEFLTYFNYEAQPDKSGLPSDRFSAERPEGSISTLTIQRTEQRDSAMYRCASSPRTGAGELFFGEGSRLTVL.

This clone was seen a few times. The chain combines TRBV29-1 with TRBJ2-7; TRBD2 aligns across 10 bases. This CDR3 is built from 14 residues. The trim removed 1 base at V and 7 bases at J, leaving 7 bases unmatched. Germline values: CDR1 SQVTM, CDR2 ANQGSEA. The CDR3 protein is CSVEAVAGGQEQYF. In nucleotides, the CDR3 is TGCAGCGTTGAAGCGGTAGCGGGAGGTCAGGAGCAGTACTTC.

The chain couples TRBV28 to TRBJ2-6; tentative D call: TRBD1 (6 bases). V gave up 8 bases and J gave up 0 bases, with 17 bases separating them. Germline-derived CDR1 and CDR2 are MDHEN and SYDVKM. The CDR3 extends over 17 amino acids. CDR3 bases: TGTGCCAGCTCTTTGCCCGGACAGATCTCTGGGGCCAACGTCCTGACTTTC. This sequence encodes CASSLPGQISGANVLTF.

There are a few counts of this clone. V is TRBV7-8 and J is TRBJ1-5; 8 nucleotides agree with TRBD1. With 2 bases clipped from V and 0 bases from J, the junction kept 6 bases outside the gene matches. CDR1 and CDR2 from the germline V gene are SGHVS and FQNEAQ. This CDR3 contains 17 residues. CDR3 coding DNA: TGTGCCAGCAGCTTAAGGACAGGGCCATATAGCAATCAGCCCCAGCATTTT. It yields the protein CASSLRTGPYSNQPQHF.

The chain employs TRBV10-2 and TRBJ2-7; 8 bases match TRBD2. This CDR3 has 15 amino acids. Germline CDR1 WSHSY, CDR2 SAAADI. Unmatched junction bases numbered 4, after V lost 3 bases and J lost 0 bases. CDR3 nucleotide sequence: TGCGCCAGCAGTGACGCCAGCGGGAGCTCCTACGAGCAGTACTTC. Protein sequence: CASSDASGSSYEQYF.

This chain links TRBV11-3 with TRBJ2-5, with 7 bases that match TRBD2. The CDR3 runs 14 residues. The ends lost 7 bases at V and 4 bases at J; junction bases unmatched: 9. Germline-derived CDR1 and CDR2 are SGHNT and YENEEA. The CDR3 spells CASTLRGRIETQYF. CDR3 nucleotides: TGTGCCAGCACCTTGCGGGGGAGGATAGAGACCCAGTACTTC.

Notes on this clone: This sample also contains other DNA sequences that code for the same CDR3. The rearrangement joins TRBV7-9 to TRBJ1-6; 8 bases match TRBD1. The CDR3 loop spans 13 amino acids. The V and J ends lost 9 bases and 10 bases, in that order; junction bases with no gene match: 8. Germline V gene data show CDR1 as SEHNR and CDR2 as FQNEAQ (reference sequence). In DNA, the CDR3 is TGTGCCAGTTCCTCAGGGGGCCCGTCACCCCTCCACTTT. It codes for CASSSGGPSPLHF.

The gene calls are TRBV7-3 and TRBJ1-1; TRBD1 aligns across 9 bases. Germline V gene data show CDR1 as SGHTA and CDR2 as FQGTGA. Trimming removed 5 bases from V and 0 bases from J; junction bases left unmatched: 4. The CDR3 runs 15 residues. DNA for the CDR3: TGTGCCAGCAGCCAAACAGGGGGCGTGAACACTGAAGCTTTCTTT. Translated, it gives CASSQTGGVNTEAFF.

In this sample, this clone turned up once. The rearrangement links TRBV6-4 to TRBJ2-6, with a tentative D call TRBD1 (5 bases). Looked up from germline, CDR1 is MRHNA and CDR2 is SNTAGT. This CDR3 is 17 amino acids long. V gave up 10 bases and J gave up 4 bases, with 23 bases separating them. The chain's CDR3 is CAMQYPFSREGANVLTF. The CDR3 region has the DNA TGTGCCATGCAATACCCTTTTTCCAGGGAAGGGGCCAACGTCCTGACTTTC.

The sample holds a few counts of this clone. The chain combines TRBV2 with TRBJ2-3, with TRBD1 matching over 9 bases. CDR1 SNHLY and CDR2 FYNNEI come from the germline V gene. V dropped 4 bases and J dropped 1; count of bases not matched to a gene: 0. The CDR3 is made up of 14 amino acids. CDR3 loop: CASSGDRGTDTQYF. The CDR3 nucleotides read TGTGCCAGCAGTGGGGACAGGGGCACAGATACGCAGTATTTT.

There are a few counts of this clone. This chain links TRBV5-1 with TRBJ2-1; 12 positions agree with TRBD2. V gave up 3 bases and J gave up 6 bases; unmatched junction bases: 4. Germline V CDR1 and CDR2: SGHRS, YFSETQ. The CDR3 loop spans 15 amino acids. CDR3 DNA sequence: TGCGCCAGCAGCTGGGGACTAGCGGGTCTCAATGAGCAGTTCTTC. It encodes CASSWGLAGLNEQFF.